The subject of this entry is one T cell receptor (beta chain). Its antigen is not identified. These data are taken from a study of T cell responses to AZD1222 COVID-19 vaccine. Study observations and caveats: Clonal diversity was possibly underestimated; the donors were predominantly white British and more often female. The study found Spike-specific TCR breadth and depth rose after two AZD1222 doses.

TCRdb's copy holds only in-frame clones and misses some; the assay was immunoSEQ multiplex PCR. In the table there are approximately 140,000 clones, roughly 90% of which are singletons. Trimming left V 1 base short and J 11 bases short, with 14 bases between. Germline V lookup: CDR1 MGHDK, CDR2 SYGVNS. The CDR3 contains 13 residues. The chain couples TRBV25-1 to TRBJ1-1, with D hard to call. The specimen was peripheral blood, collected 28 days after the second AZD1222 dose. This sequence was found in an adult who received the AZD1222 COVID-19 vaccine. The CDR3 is CASSELGSYGAFF. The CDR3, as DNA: TGTGCCAGCAGTGAATTGGGTTCCTATGGGGCTTTCTTT.